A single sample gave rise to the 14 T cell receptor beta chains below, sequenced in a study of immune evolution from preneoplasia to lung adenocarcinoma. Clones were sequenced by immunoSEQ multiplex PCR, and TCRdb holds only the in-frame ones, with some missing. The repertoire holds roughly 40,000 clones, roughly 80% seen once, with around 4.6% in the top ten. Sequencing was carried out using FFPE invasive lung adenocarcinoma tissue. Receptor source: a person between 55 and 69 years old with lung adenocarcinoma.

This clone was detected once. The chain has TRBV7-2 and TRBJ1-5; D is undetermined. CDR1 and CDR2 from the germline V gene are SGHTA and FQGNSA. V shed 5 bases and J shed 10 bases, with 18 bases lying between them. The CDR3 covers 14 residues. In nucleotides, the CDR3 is TGTGCCAGCAGCGACCGGGCCGGGTTCGTCCCCCAGCATTTT. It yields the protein CASSDRAGFVPQHF.

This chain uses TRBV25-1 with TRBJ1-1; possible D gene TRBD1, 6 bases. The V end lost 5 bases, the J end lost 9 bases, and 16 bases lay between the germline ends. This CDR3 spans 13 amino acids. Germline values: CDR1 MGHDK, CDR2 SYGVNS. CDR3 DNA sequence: TGTGCCAGCAGTAACCACCAAGGGGGTAAAGCTTTCTTT. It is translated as CASSNHQGGKAFF.

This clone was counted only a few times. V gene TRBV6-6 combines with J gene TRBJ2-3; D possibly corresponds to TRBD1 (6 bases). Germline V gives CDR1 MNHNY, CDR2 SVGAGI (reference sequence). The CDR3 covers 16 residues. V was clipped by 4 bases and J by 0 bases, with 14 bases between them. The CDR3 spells CASSLGHQLSTDTQYF. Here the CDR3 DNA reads TGTGCCAGCAGTTTGGGACACCAGCTAAGCACAGATACGCAGTATTTT.

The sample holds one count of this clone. The CDR3 DNA reads TGCGCCAGCAGCTTGGGAGCGGGAGCAGATACGCAGTATTTT. This sequence encodes CASSLGAGADTQYF. The chain combines TRBV5-1 with TRBJ2-3; 8 nucleotides line up with TRBD2. V was pared by 0 bases and J by 4 bases, with 1 base of the junction left unmatched. The germline V gene encodes CDR1 SGHRS and CDR2 YFSETQ. The CDR3 runs 14 residues.

CDR3 loop: CSYERNEAFF. The CDR3 nucleotides read TGCAGCTATGAGCGGAATGAAGCTTTCTTT. The V call is TRBV29-1, the J call TRBJ1-1; D remains unclear. The CDR3 sequence is 10 residues long. From germline, CDR1 is SQVTM and CDR2 ANQGSEA. V was pared by 8 bases and J by 7 bases, with 11 bases between.

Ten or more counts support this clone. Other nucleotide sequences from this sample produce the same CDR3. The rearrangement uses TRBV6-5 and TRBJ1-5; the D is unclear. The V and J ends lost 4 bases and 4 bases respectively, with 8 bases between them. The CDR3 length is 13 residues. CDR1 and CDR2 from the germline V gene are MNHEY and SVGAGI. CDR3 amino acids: CASSWKGNQPQHF. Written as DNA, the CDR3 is TGTGCCAGCAGTTGGAAAGGGAATCAGCCCCAGCATTTT.

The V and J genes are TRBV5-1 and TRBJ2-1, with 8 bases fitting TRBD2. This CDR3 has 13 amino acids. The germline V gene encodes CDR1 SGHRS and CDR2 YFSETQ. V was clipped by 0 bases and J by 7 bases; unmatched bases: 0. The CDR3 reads CASSLGLANEQFF. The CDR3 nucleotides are TGCGCCAGCAGCTTGGGACTAGCGAATGAGCAGTTCTTC.

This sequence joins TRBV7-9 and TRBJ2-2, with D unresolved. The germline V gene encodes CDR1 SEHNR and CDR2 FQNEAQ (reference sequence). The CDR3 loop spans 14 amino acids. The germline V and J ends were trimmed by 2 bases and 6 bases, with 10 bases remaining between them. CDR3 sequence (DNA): TGTGCCAGCAGCTTATTAGCTATTGCCGGGGAGCTGTTTTTT. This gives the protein CASSLLAIAGELFF.

The CDR3 region has the DNA TGTGCCAGCAAGTACGGGACTAGCGGGGGGGCAGAGACCCAGTACTTC. Translated, it gives CASKYGTSGGAETQYF. The chain combines TRBV2 with TRBJ2-5; the match to TRBD2 covers 16 bases. CDR1 and CDR2 from the germline V gene are SNHLY and FYNNEI. Trimming at V came to 7 bases and at J to 4 bases, leaving 6 bases not matched to a gene. There are 16 residues in the CDR3.

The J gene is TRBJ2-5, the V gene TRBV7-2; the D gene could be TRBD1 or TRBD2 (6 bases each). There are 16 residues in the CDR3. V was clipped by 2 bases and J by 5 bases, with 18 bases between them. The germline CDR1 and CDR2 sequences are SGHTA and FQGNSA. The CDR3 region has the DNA TGTGCCAGCAGCTTAAGTAGGGGGGACTCTGGGGAGACCCAGTACTTC. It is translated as CASSLSRGDSGETQYF.

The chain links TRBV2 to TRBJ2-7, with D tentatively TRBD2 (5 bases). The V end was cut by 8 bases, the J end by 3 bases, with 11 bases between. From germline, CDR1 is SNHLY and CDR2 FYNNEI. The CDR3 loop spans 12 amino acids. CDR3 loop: CASGRWDYEQYF. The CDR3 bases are TGTGCCAGCGGGAGATGGGACTACGAGCAGTACTTC. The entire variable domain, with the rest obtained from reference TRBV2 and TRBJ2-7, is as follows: EPEVTQTPSHQVTQMGQEVILRCVPISNHLYFYWYRQILGQKVEFLVSFYNNEISEKSEIFDDQFSVERPDGSNFTLKIRSTKLEDSAMYFCASGRWDYEQYFGPGTRLTVT.

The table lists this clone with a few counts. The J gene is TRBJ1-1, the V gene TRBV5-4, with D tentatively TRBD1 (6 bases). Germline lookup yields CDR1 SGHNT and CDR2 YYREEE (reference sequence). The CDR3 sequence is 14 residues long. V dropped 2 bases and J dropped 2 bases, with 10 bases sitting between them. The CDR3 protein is CASSFEDSNTEAFF. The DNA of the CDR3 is TGTGCCAGCAGCTTTGAGGACAGTAACACTGAAGCTTTCTTT.

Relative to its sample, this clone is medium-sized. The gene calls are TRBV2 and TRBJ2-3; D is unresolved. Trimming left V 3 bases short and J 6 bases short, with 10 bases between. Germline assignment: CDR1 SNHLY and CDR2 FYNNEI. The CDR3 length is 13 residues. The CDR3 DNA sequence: TGTGCCAGCAGTGAGGGTGAGGCGGATACGCAGTATTTT. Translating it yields CASSEGEADTQYF.

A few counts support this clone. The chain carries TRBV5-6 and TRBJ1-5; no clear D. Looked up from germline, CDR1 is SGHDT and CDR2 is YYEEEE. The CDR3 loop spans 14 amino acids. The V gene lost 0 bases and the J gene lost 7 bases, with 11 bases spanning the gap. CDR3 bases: TGTGCCAGCAGCTTGGGGCCAGGCGAGCAGCCCCAGCATTTT. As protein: CASSLGPGEQPQHF.